This TCR beta chain was sequenced for a study of cytomegalovirus exposure and HLA in healthy donors (dated 2017 in TCRdb). Concerning the study at large: In an earlier analysis of 550 to 750 of the donors, 276 Gb of sequence data and just under 120 million unique TCR beta sequences from about 190 million T cells were reported. To decide whether each TCR beta V gene segment behaved as functional or pseudogenic, an earlier analysis of some 580 of the donors relied on high-throughput TCR beta sequencing. In the later analysis, no new phenotypic data were used to find candidate immune exposures; instead, reliance was placed on TCR beta sequences and their occurrence across donors. HLA typing included class I and class II loci at four-digit resolution. A later genetic analysis took genome-wide SNP genotypes for about 65% of the 666 donors and used that subset as a discovery cohort. The number of donors typed differed by locus, with roughly 620-630 for A, B, C, DRB1 and DQB1, approximately 500 for DQA1, 600 to 610 for DPA1, and approximately 470 for DPB1. A later analysis re-analyzed previously published TCR beta repertoires from 666 donors and added high-resolution HLA genotyping to study TCR occurrence patterns. The study used immunosequencing to profile the T cell repertoires of under 700 subjects and linked those repertoires to cytomegalovirus serostatus. High-throughput TCR immunosequencing, statistical association of individual TCRs with disease status, and machine learning were combined to predict cytomegalovirus infection status. Five DR-DQ haplotypes were treated as single units for association and clustering because of strong linkage in the cohort. Every repertoire in the discovery cohort had been generated on one and the same sequencing platform. Among under 450 genotyped donors of the cohort, an average of approximately 240,000 unique TCR beta nucleotide sequences were sequenced per donor, about a sixth of them non-productive. The aim of the study was to test whether cataloging public T cell receptors could identify signatures of past pathogen exposure. Of the roughly 390 genotyped donors, 75% to 85% were placed in the genetic ancestry cluster associated with self-reported Caucasian donors. Donor age, sex, ethnicity and CMV serostatus were compiled together with the repertoire data. A separate validation cohort of approximately 130 different subjects was used in addition to the approximately 610-subject first cohort. An early release covering 550 to 650 HLA-typed donors comprised roughly 300 gigabases of sequencing data and 65 million to 100 million unique TCR sequences. Study-level results and caveats: The study gave a list of 150 to 200 TCR beta chains associated with cytomegalovirus. Compared with the roughly 700-donor mean, donors in an Asian-associated ancestry cluster had fewer N-insertions in productive TCRs, according to a later genetic analysis. The cohort was sequenced for TCR beta chains only, and without alpha or paired-chain data the features that could be detected were limited. According to a later analysis, parvovirus B19, influenza, CMV and Epstein-Barr virus appeared linked to several top co-occurrence clusters. While some public TCRs were present in many individuals, most TCR sequences turned up only very rarely across donors. The earlier analysis of a few hundred of the donors excluded around 17 rarely observed V segments, including chromosome 9 orphons, because counts were too low. In an earlier analysis of about 550 of the donors, most TCR beta V segments were observed in productive rearrangements about 87% or about 30% of the time, broadly matching IMGT annotations. Because some donors lacked HLA typing at each locus, the association tests relied only on the typed subset. A few of the identified cytomegalovirus-associated TCR beta chains were confirmed in vitro to be specific for cytomegalovirus antigens. The authors suggested that the approach could potentially be extended to other disease states and immunological phenotypes. According to a later analysis, TCR association rates differed among HLA loci, with DRB1 alleles showing the most associated TCRs and HLA-C alleles showing the fewest. Some IMGT-functional V segments, including TRBV6-2 and TRBV6-3, could not be distinguished by the 87-base-pair reads and were therefore excluded. CMV serostatus was the only immune exposure information available for the cohort. The sequencing pipeline was judged likely to have produced a cluster of highly shared sequence variants as a technical artifact. The classifier was reported to diagnose cytomegalovirus status with high specificity and sensitivity in both the original and validation cohorts. At a false discovery rate of 0.05, a later analysis linked fewer than 20,000 TCR beta sequences to specific HLA alleles. According to a later analysis, most CMV-associated TCR beta chains appeared to be HLA-restricted, and the HLA associations seemed to be driven largely by CMV exposure. The presence/absence analyses assumed that sequencing depth was roughly uniform across donors, and that assumption may not be true. Linkage disequilibrium might explain the correlated functional status among segregating V segments, but an unknown experimental factor could not be ruled out. An association between a missense DCLRE1C variant and V-gene and J-gene trimming of TCR beta chains was found in a later genetic analysis and replicated in an independent cohort. A further reported finding was that TCR beta sequences accurately predicted the HLA-A and HLA-B alleles for most subjects in the first cohort. Compared with equally common non-associated chains, HLA-associated TCR beta chains in a later analysis were more clonally expanded and had lower generation probabilities. Strong co-occurrence of HLA alleles, especially DR and DQ, made assigning TCR associations to individual alleles difficult.

Library method: the immunoSEQ multiplex PCR assay. A mixture of 60 forward primers for TCR Vbeta segments and 13 reverse primers for TCR Jbeta segments was used in the multiplex PCR. The CDR3 region of rearranged TCR beta genes was amplified from genomic DNA by a multiplex PCR assay. On the Illumina HiSeq System, the amplified TCR beta libraries were sequenced as 87-base-pair reads. On the authors' methods: A later analysis counted about 82 million unique TCR beta chains across the 550 to 750 repertoires, and about 10 million of these chains were shared by at least two donors. Raw reads were error-corrected and collapsed into unique sequences with a nearest-neighbor algorithm that merged closely related sequences to remove PCR and sequencing errors. CDR3 sequences were aligned to IMGT reference sequences to assign V, D and J gene segments. Each retained sequence needed at least a six-nucleotide match to both a V gene segment and a J gene segment. Rearrangements were classified as productive when the CDR3 lacked stop codons and remained in frame with V and J, and all other rearrangements were classified as non-productive. Following IMGT convention, CDR3 was defined as the stretch from the second conserved V-encoded cysteine to the conserved J-encoded phenylalanine. In an earlier analysis of more than 550 of the donors, sequences lacking an unambiguous match to a single V gene segment were excluded. An earlier analysis of approximately 590 of the donors called V segments functional above 56.7% productive rearrangements and segregating when the between-donor standard deviation exceeded 5%. To diagnose cytomegalovirus status from the catalog of TCR beta chain sequences, a statistical classification framework was built. In a later analysis, V and J genes were assigned by comparing TCR nucleotide sequences against IMGT/GENE-DB human TR gene sequences. A later analysis assigned CDR3 sequences and most-parsimonious VDJ recombination scenarios with the TCRdist pipeline. A later analysis defined each TCR beta chain by its CDR3 amino acid sequence plus V-gene family, and excluded reads lacking a unique V-gene family. As a way to deal with suspected cross-contamination and a sequencing artifact, a later analysis dropped hundreds of nucleotide sequences that were highly shared and had low generation probability. For each public chain, a later analysis derived a clonal expansion index from normalized ranks of inferred template counts within each repertoire. Generation probabilities in a later analysis came from a VDJ recombination model fitted to out-of-frame rearrangements, and those results were checked against IGoR. Hypergeometric tests were used in a later analysis to score TCR-TCR, TCR-HLA and TCR-CMV co-occurrence, with a repertoire-size bias correction applied to the TCR pairs. To estimate false discovery rates, a later analysis permuted the HLA or CMV assignments 20 times. A later analysis grouped co-occurring TCRs with DBSCAN, adding TCRdist sequence similarity when clustering within HLA-allele-positive subsets. Repertoires with fewer than 30,000 or more than 120,000 public chains were left out of co-occurrence clustering, as were about 5 repertoires with anomalous nucleotide sharing. TCRdb obtained this table from immuneACCESS and retained in-frame rearrangements with V and J assigned. These tables miss some clones; where compared with another copy, unresolved V genes account for less than half of the shortfall, and the remainder is unexplained. V and J calls and clone size are given by that table; D and trimming were obtained from the DNA. The sample table holds 110,000 to 150,000 clones, of which around 81% were seen once. Of the sample, 2.8% is held by the ten largest clones.

The cohort was made up of 666 healthy bone marrow donors. All cohort members were sampled while nominally healthy, although unrecorded immune exposures were likely present. The donor was CMV seronegative and was included in the group of a few hundred seronegative cohort members. Each donor provided a peripheral blood sample, and peripheral blood mononuclear cells were used for TCR beta sequencing. The Qiagen DNeasy Blood Extraction Kit was used to extract genomic DNA from the blood cell samples. CDR1 SGHVS and CDR2 FNYEAQ are derived from the germline V gene. The CDR3, from cysteine to phenylalanine, totals 18 residues. Only the CDR3 region is kept as DNA, spanning 54 bases read in frame from base 1. V is trimmed back by 2 bases and J by 9 bases, and the junction contains 14 bases that no gene match accounts for. This clone was counted between two and nine times. This clone's antigen is unknown. No per-base quality is available; no much larger clone lies one base away.

The clonotype comes from a male donor in good health and CMV-seronegative. Rearrangement joined TRBV7-6 to TRBJ1-6; a stretch of 9 junction bases matches TRBD1. The sequenced material came from PBMCs. The DNA sequence is given as TGTGCCAGCAGCTTACGCCTGGGGAGGGGACAGGGAGGTTCACCCCTCCACTTT. This gives the protein CASSLRLGRGQGGSPLHF. When the CDR3 is completed using the reference TRBV7-6 and TRBJ1-6 genes on either side, the full variable domain is GAGVSQSPRYKVTKRGQDVALRCDPISGHVSLYWYRQALGQGPEFLTYFNYEAQQDKSGLPNDRFSAERPEGSISTLTIQRTEQRDSAMYRCASSLRLGRGQGGSPLHFGNGTRLTVT.